The clone carrying this TCR beta chain has at least ten counts. CDR1 and CDR2 from the germline V gene are SGHTS and YDEGEE. CDR3 size: 11 residues. Subjects with ophthalmopathy showed a Clinical Activity Score no lower than 3, a NOSPECS grade no lower than 4, and a duration shorter than 3 months. The data are from a study of T cells in Graves' hyperthyroidism and ophthalmopathy. Turning to the study itself: The blood sample was taken at first diagnosis, before treatment began.

Amplification targeted TCR beta CDR3 regions from RNA transcripts. Using the HTBI primer set, a first-round RT-PCR was run on the TCR CDR3. TCRdb passed the multiplex PCR reads through MiXCR, listing each CDR3 protein once. The table has 200,000 to 250,000 distinct CDR3 sequences, roughly 15% seen once. This clonotype originated in a woman under 30 with Graves' ophthalmopathy. Sequences were obtained from blood. V gene TRBV5-8 combines with J gene TRBJ2-1; D gene unclear. As DNA, the CDR3 is TGTGCAGTCCGAGTATACAATGAGCAGTTCTTC. Translating gives CAVRVYNEQFF.